This entry lists 18 T cell receptor beta chains sequenced from one sample in a study of blood T cell repertoires in COVID-19. Measured with immunoSEQ multiplex PCR; TCRdb has only the in-frame clones, and not every one. The repertoire holds nearly 350,000 clones, with about 89% as singletons. Source material: peripheral blood. These receptors were collected from a woman in her forties or fifties with COVID-19, enrolled during active disease.

This clone was observed a single time. The gene calls are TRBV5-4 and TRBJ1-4; TRBD1 matches at 9 bases. Germline V lookup: CDR1 SGHNT, CDR2 YYREEE (reference sequence). The CDR3 spans 17 residues. J was trimmed by 1 base and V by 0 bases; bases with no gene match: 4. The CDR3 DNA sequence: TGTGCCAGCAGCTTGGTAGGACAGGGGTTAACTAATGAAAAACTGTTTTTT. It yields the protein CASSLVGQGLTNEKLFF.

The V and J genes are TRBV6-5 and TRBJ2-1; TRBD2 matches at 7 bases. Germline assignment: CDR1 MNHEY and CDR2 SVGAGI. This CDR3 has 15 residues. V lost 7 bases, J lost 1 base, and 7 bases stayed unmatched. The CDR3 bases are TGTGCCAGCATCTCACTAGCGAATTCCTACAATGAGCAGTTCTTC. It specifies CASISLANSYNEQFF.

This clone was seen more than once but under ten times. V and J are TRBV10-1 and TRBJ2-7, with 14 bases matching TRBD2. Unmatched junction bases numbered 8, after V lost 9 bases and J lost 7 bases. Germline values: CDR1 WNHNN, CDR2 SYGVQD (reference sequence). The CDR3 covers 14 residues. The CDR3: CASRGLAGDGEQYF. CDR3 DNA sequence: TGCGCCAGTAGGGGACTAGCGGGAGACGGTGAGCAGTACTTC.

This clone was detected only a few times. The chain uses TRBV19 and TRBJ2-7, with TRBD1 matching over 8 bases. With 5 bases clipped from V and 6 bases from J, the junction kept 12 bases outside the gene matches. This CDR3 comprises 15 residues. Per the germline V gene, CDR1 is LNHDA and CDR2 is SQIVND (reference sequence). The CDR3 DNA reads as TGTGCCAGTAGTCTCCGGACAGGGAAGGCTTTCGAGCAGTACTTC. This codes for CASSLRTGKAFEQYF.

The genes are TRBV4-3 and TRBJ2-3; a weak D match, TRBD2 (5 bases). CDR1 LGHNA and CDR2 YSLEER come from the germline V gene. Trimming removed 0 bases from V and 2 bases from J, with 9 bases in between. The CDR3 is 15 residues long. The CDR3 is CASSQEGRDTDTQYF. CDR3 nucleotides: TGCGCCAGCAGCCAAGAGGGCCGGGACACAGATACGCAGTATTTT.

The CDR3 bases are TGTGCCACCAGCAGACAGGGTTTTCTGAACACTGAAGCTTTCTTT. Amino acids: CATSRQGFLNTEAFF. The rearrangement uses TRBV15 and TRBJ1-1, with a weak D call TRBD1 (5 bases). This CDR3 contains 15 residues. CDR1 and CDR2 from the germline V gene are LNHNV and YYDKDF (reference sequence). Trimming shortened V by 2 bases and J by 0 bases, and 10 bases separated the two germline ends.

This rearrangement joins TRBV18 to TRBJ2-5, with a possible D match to TRBD2 (5 bases). Looked up from germline, CDR1 is KGHSH and CDR2 is LQKENI. The CDR3 covers 15 residues. Trimming removed 3 bases from V and 5 bases from J, with 16 bases in between. The CDR3, as DNA: TGTGCCAGCTCACCTTTTATAGAGGGCCCGGAGACCCAGTACTTC. Its protein product is CASSPFIEGPETQYF.

The chain couples TRBV21-1 to TRBJ1-4. TRBV21-1 is termed a pseudogene. The length of the CDR3 is 16 residues. CDR3 coding DNA: TGTGCCAGCAGGATCCCGAAGGAGGGGACTAATGAAAAACTGTTTTTT. Amino acid sequence: CASRIPKEGTNEKLFF.

The chain recombines TRBV2 with TRBJ2-1, with D possibly matching TRBD2 (6 bases). The CDR3 is made up of 15 amino acids. The V end was cut by 8 bases, the J end by 0 bases, with 14 bases between. Germline CDR1 SNHLY, CDR2 FYNNEI. As DNA, the CDR3 is TGTGCCAGCTTGACCGGCGGGAACTCCTACAATGAGCAGTTCTTC. Its protein is CASLTGGNSYNEQFF.

CDR3 sequence reads: CASSIRGIGGYTF. In DNA form, the CDR3 reads TGTGCCAGTAGTATAAGGGGGATCGGTGGCTACACCTTC. The chain uses TRBV19 and TRBJ1-2; D possibly corresponds to TRBD1 (6 bases). This CDR3 region has 13 residues. Germline CDR1 is LNHDA and CDR2 is SQIVND (reference sequence). Trimming left V 2 bases short and J 7 bases short, with 11 bases between.

The V and J genes are TRBV7-2 and TRBJ2-1, with D possibly being TRBD2 (5 bases). Germline V gives CDR1 SGHTA, CDR2 FQGNSA. This CDR3 is built from 15 residues. V lost 0 bases to trimming and J lost 7 bases, with 13 bases between them. CDR3 coding DNA: TGTGCCAGCAGCTTAGCGCTCGGTCTAGCAAATGAGCAGTTCTTC. Its translation is CASSLALGLANEQFF.

The chain is built from TRBV10-1 and TRBJ2-7, with no clear D. Germline V gives CDR1 WNHNN, CDR2 SYGVQD (reference sequence). Between the trimmed V and J ends, which lost 3 bases and 3 bases, there was a span of 15 bases. This CDR3 has 15 residues. CDR3 loop: CASSDAPGLGYEQYF. The DNA for the CDR3 is TGCGCCAGCAGTGATGCACCGGGTCTGGGCTACGAGCAGTACTTC.

The CDR3 DNA follows: TGTGCCAGTAGTAGCTCCTGGGACAGACCTAGGGAGCAGTTCTTC. This encodes CASSSSWDRPREQFF. The chain couples TRBV19 to TRBJ2-1; 7 nucleotides line up with TRBD1. V lost 4 bases and J lost 10; bases outside the gene matches: 13. The germline gives CDR1 LNHDA, CDR2 SQIVND (reference sequence). The CDR3 is made up of 15 amino acids. Variable domain in full (rest from reference TRBV19 and TRBJ2-1): DGGITQSPKYLFRKEGQNVTLSCEQNLNHDAMYWYRQDPGQGLRLIYYSQIVNDFQKGDIAEGYSVSREKKESFPLTVTSAQKNPTAFYLCASSSSWDRPREQFFGPGTRLTVL.

The chain combines TRBV5-5 with TRBJ1-1, with D unclear. Germline CDR1 and CDR2: SGHKS and YYEKEE (reference sequence). The CDR3 consists of 14 residues. V gave up 4 bases and J gave up 5 bases, with 15 bases separating them. The CDR3 is CASSPNFGFTEAFF. In DNA, the CDR3 is TGTGCCAGCAGCCCGAATTTCGGGTTTACTGAAGCTTTCTTT.

Comments on this clone: This sample also contains other DNA sequences that code for the same CDR3. This sequence joins TRBV5-6 and TRBJ1-2; 7 nucleotides match TRBD1. Germline values: CDR1 SGHDT, CDR2 YYEEEE. The CDR3 length is 14 residues. Germline trimming cut 0 bases from V and 3 bases from J; bases unmatched to any gene: 2. The CDR3 nucleotides read TGTGCCAGCAGCTTGGGACAGGGTGACTATGGCTACACCTTC. This translates into CASSLGQGDYGYTF. The full variable domain, completed using reference TRBV5-6 and TRBJ1-2, is DAGVTQSPTHLIKTRGQQVTLRCSPKSGHDTVSWYQQALGQGPQFIFQYYEEEERQRGNFPDRFSGHQFPNYSSELNVNALLLGDSALYLCASSLGQGDYGYTFGSGTRLTVV.

This clone turned up a few times. The CDR3 nucleotides are TGTGCCAGCAGTGAAATCAGCGGGAACTACAATGAGCAGTTCTTC. Amino acids: CASSEISGNYNEQFF. This sequence joins TRBV6-1 and TRBJ2-1, with TRBD2 identical over 7 bases. The CDR3 has 15 residues. The ends lost 2 bases at V and 3 bases at J; junction bases unmatched: 4. Germline CDR1 and CDR2: MNHNS and SASEGT.

The chain employs TRBV5-1 and TRBJ2-1, with D perhaps TRBD2 (6 bases). Deletions cut 0 bases from V and 8 bases from J, with 15 bases between. Germline V gives CDR1 SGHRS, CDR2 YFSETQ. This CDR3 region has 15 residues. The chain's CDR3 is CASSLAANPGDEQFF. CDR3 nucleotides: TGCGCCAGCAGCTTGGCGGCAAACCCGGGGGATGAGCAGTTCTTC.

The chain couples TRBV27 to TRBJ2-1; no reliable D call. Trimming shortened V by 2 bases and J by 3 bases, and 5 bases separated the two germline ends. The CDR3 loop spans 13 amino acids. Germline V gene sequence: CDR1 MNHEY, CDR2 SMNVEV (reference sequence). CDR3 sequence reads: CASSLRGYNEQFF. DNA for the CDR3: TGTGCCAGCAGTTTACGAGGCTACAATGAGCAGTTCTTC.